This TCR beta chain is from a study of early T cells in non-severe SARS-CoV-2 infection. About the research overall: Unpaired chains resulted from sequencing bulk RNA of unsorted whole blood.

Study-wide results and caveats: Matching with VDJdb favored anti-spike CD8 responses (missing private and CD4 specificities).

cDNA molecules, individually, were tagged with unique molecular identifiers. Each CDR3 protein is one row after TCRdb ran MiXCR on the 5' RACE reads. The sample has roughly 70,000 distinct CDR3 sequences; roughly 21% are singletons. This CDR3 has 13 amino acids. V shed 4 bases and J shed 4 bases, with 8 bases lying between them. Germline V gives CDR1 SGHTA, CDR2 FQGNSA. This clonotype was recorded a few times. Its matching antigen is unknown. The source was whole blood, collected at baseline. This receptor was taken from an adult who was a healthcare worker with PCR-confirmed SARS-CoV-2 infection or an uninfected control (not recorded which). This chain links TRBV7-2 with TRBJ2-1; D gene uncertain. CDR3 sequence: CASSSDPYNEQFF. CDR3 in DNA: TGTGCCAGCAGCTCGGACCCATACAATGAGCAGTTCTTC. The full variable domain, completed using reference TRBV7-2 and TRBJ2-1, is GAGVSQSPSNKVTEKGKDVELRCDPISGHTALYWYRQSLGQGLEFLIYFQGNSAPDKSGLPSDRFSAERTGGSVSTLTIQRTQQEDSAVYLCASSSDPYNEQFFGPGTRLTVL.